The TCR beta chain under discussion was sequenced for a study of blood T cell repertoires in COVID-19. Germline CDR1 is MGHDK and CDR2 is SYGVNS. This CDR3 comprises 14 residues. V lost 4 bases, J lost 2 bases, and 12 bases lay in between. Some clones are missing from TCRdb's copy, which holds only in-frame ones; the method was immunoSEQ multiplex PCR. The repertoire holds approximately 140,000 clones, with 85% as singletons. This chain joins TRBV25-1 and TRBJ2-7; D perhaps matches TRBD1 (5 bases). The sequence came from a woman between 35 and 50 years old with active or convalescent COVID-19. Sequencing was carried out using peripheral blood. CDR3 in DNA: TGTGCCAGCAGTGGCCCACAGGAAACCTACGAGCAGTACTTC. Translating gives CASSGPQETYEQYF.